This TCR beta chain appears in the sequencing data of a study of blood T cell repertoires in COVID-19. Study in general: Whether acute or convalescent, the COVID-19 samples came from the United States, Italy and Spain. Sources were T cells, B-cell-depleted T cells, or PBMCs; the material itself was cDNA or gDNA.

Source study methods: Reference gene primer amplification yielded estimated nucleated cell counts. Assay: immunoSEQ multiplex PCR; the TCRdb copy retains only in-frame clones and omits some. Clonal size and the V and J genes are those of that table, whereas D and trimming came from the DNA. The profile shows around 160,000 clones, 90% of them singletons. The CDR3 covers 15 residues. Per the germline V gene, CDR1 is MNHEY and CDR2 is SVGAGI. V was shortened by 7 bases and J by 1 base, with 16 bases between the two germline ends. This chain links TRBV6-5 with TRBJ1-1; tentative D call: TRBD1 (6 bases). The sample was peripheral blood. The clonotype was recovered from a man aged 55 to 70 with active or convalescent COVID-19. CDR3 residues: CASTLSGTTNTEAFF. The CDR3 nucleotides are TGTGCCAGCACTCTATCCGGGACAACGAACACTGAAGCTTTCTTT.